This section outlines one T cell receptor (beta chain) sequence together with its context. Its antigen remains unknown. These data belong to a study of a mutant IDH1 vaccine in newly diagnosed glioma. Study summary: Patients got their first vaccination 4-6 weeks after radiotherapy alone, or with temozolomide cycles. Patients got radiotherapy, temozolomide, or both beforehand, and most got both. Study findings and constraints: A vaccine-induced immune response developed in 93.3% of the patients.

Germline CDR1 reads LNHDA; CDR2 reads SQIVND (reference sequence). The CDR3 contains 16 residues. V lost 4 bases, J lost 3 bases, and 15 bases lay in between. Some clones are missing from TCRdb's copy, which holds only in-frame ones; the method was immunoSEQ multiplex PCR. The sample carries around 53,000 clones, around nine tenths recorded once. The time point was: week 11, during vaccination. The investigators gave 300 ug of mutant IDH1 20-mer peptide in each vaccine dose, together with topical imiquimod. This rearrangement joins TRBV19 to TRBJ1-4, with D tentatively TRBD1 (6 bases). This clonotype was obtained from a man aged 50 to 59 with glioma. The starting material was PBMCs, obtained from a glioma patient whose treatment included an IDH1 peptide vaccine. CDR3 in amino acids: CASSNYYGQPNEKLFF. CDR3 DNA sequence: TGTGCCAGTAGTAACTATTATGGACAGCCTAATGAAAAACTGTTTTTT.